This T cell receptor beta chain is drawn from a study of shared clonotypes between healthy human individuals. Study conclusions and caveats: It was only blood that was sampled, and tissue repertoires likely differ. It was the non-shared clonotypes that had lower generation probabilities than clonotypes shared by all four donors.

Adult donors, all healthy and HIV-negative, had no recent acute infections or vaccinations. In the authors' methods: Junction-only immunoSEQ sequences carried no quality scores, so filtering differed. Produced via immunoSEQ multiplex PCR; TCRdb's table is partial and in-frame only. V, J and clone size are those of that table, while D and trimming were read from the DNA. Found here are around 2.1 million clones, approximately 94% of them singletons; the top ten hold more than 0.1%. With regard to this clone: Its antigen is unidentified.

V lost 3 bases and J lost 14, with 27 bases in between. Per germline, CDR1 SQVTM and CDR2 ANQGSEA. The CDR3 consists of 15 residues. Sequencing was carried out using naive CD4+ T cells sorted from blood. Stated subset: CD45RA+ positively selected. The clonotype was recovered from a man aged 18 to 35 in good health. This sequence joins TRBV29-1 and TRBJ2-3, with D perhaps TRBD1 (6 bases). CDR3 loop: CSVEYGGQGRFFVYF. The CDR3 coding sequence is TGCAGCGTTGAGTACGGTGGGCAGGGGCGCTTTTTTGTGTATTTT.